A selection of T cell receptor beta chains follows, all from one sample in a study of blood T cell repertoires in COVID-19. The protocol was immunoSEQ multiplex PCR, while the TCRdb copy is restricted to in-frame clones and leaves out a portion. The sample comprises roughly 130,000 clones, approximately 85% of which are singletons, and 3.4% rests with the top ten. The specimen sequenced was PBMCs or T cells enriched from blood (not recorded which). Receptor source: a woman aged 45 to 65 with acute COVID-19. The CDR3 runs from the conserved cysteine through the conserved F or W. Fields, in order: D gene, clone size, V gene, J gene, CDR3 protein, CDR3 DNA. A D gene is named only where the DNA matches it firmly. For some rows the clone size is stated as once, few or many, or as a class when expanded; others skip it.

D: -; size: -; V: TRBV5-1; J: TRBJ2-2; CDR3: CASKISGTANTGELFF; DNA: TGCGCCAGCAAGATCTCCGGGACTGCGAACACCGGGGAGCTGTTTTTT
D: TRBD2; size: -; V: TRBV20-1; J: TRBJ2-5; CDR3: CSASREGLLETQYF; DNA: TGCAGTGCTAGTCGGGAGGGCCTTTTGGAGACCCAGTACTTC
D: -; size: -; V: TRBV18; J: TRBJ2-5; CDR3: CASSPYSETQYF; DNA: TGTGCCAGCTCACCATATTCGGAGACCCAGTACTTC
D: -; size: -; V: TRBV28; J: TRBJ1-2; CDR3: CATRGQVGGYTF; DNA: TGTGCCACCAGGGGTCAGGTTGGTGGCTACACCTTC
D: TRBD1; size: -; V: TRBV30; J: TRBJ2-7; CDR3: CAWSVLDRGFGEQYF; DNA: TGTGCCTGGAGTGTACTGGACAGGGGGTTCGGCGAGCAGTACTTC
D: TRBD1; size: -; V: TRBV7-9; J: TRBJ2-6; CDR3: CASSPTGSGGANVLTF; DNA: TGTGCCAGCAGCCCGACAGGGTCTGGCGGGGCCAACGTCCTGACTTTC
D: -; size: -; V: TRBV2; J: TRBJ1-1; CDR3: CASSPQAGPHTNTEAFF; DNA: TGTGCCAGCAGTCCACAGGCGGGACCACACACGAACACTGAAGCTTTCTTT
D: -; size: -; V: TRBV30; J: TRBJ1-4; CDR3: CAWSQGGTLSEKLFF; DNA: TGTGCCTGGAGCCAAGGGGGAACCCTTTCTGAAAAACTGTTTTTT
D: TRBD1; size: -; V: TRBV5-5; J: TRBJ1-4; CDR3: CASSFGTATNEKLFF; DNA: TGTGCCAGCAGCTTCGGGACAGCAACTAATGAAAAACTGTTTTTT
D: -; size: -; V: TRBV10-3; J: TRBJ2-7; CDR3: CAISESRGLYEQYF; DNA: TGTGCCATCAGTGAGTCACGAGGGCTCTACGAGCAGTACTTC
D: -; size: -; V: TRBV28; J: TRBJ2-1; CDR3: CASKTEMAYNEQFF; DNA: TGTGCCAGTAAAACAGAGATGGCCTACAATGAGCAGTTCTTC
D: -; size: -; V: TRBV14; J: TRBJ2-1; CDR3: CASSYASYEQFF; DNA: TGTGCCAGCTCTTACGCGTCCTATGAGCAGTTCTTC
D: -; size: -; V: TRBV6-1; J: TRBJ2-1; CDR3: CASSESRPSGQFF; DNA: TGTGCCAGCAGTGAAAGCCGGCCGTCGGGGCAGTTCTTC
D: -; size: -; V: TRBV9; J: TRBJ2-3; CDR3: CASSGHTDTQYF; DNA: TGTGCCAGCAGCGGGCACACAGATACGCAGTATTTT
D: TRBD2; size: few; V: TRBV28; J: TRBJ2-7; CDR3: CASSLLTSRHEQYF; DNA: TGTGCCAGCAGTTTGTTGACTAGCCGGCACGAGCAGTACTTC
D: -; size: -; V: TRBV5-1; J: TRBJ1-1; CDR3: CASSVGQNTEAFF; DNA: TGCGCCAGCAGCGTGGGACAGAACACTGAAGCTTTCTTT
D: -; size: -; V: TRBV3-1/TRBV3-2; J: TRBJ2-1; CDR3: CASSKWGVSYNEQFF; DNA: TGTGCCAGCAGTAAATGGGGGGTGTCCTACAATGAGCAGTTCTTC
D: TRBD1; size: few; V: TRBV6-1; J: TRBJ1-5; CDR3: CASSVAGGGQPQHF; DNA: TGTGCCAGCAGTGTAGCAGGGGGCGGTCAGCCCCAGCATTTT
D: -; size: -; V: TRBV6-5; J: TRBJ2-1; CDR3: CASRSVPQLDEQFF; DNA: TGTGCCAGCAGGAGCGTCCCCCAGTTGGATGAGCAGTTCTTC
D: -; size: -; V: TRBV5-8; J: TRBJ2-5; CDR3: CASTGRSATKGKETQYF; DNA: TGTGCCAGCACGGGGAGGTCAGCGACAAAGGGAAAAGAGACCCAGTACTTC
D: -; size: -; V: TRBV27; J: TRBJ2-5; CDR3: CASSEGARGTQYF; DNA: TGTGCCAGCAGTGAGGGGGCGCGGGGGACCCAGTACTTC
D: -; size: -; V: TRBV18; J: TRBJ2-4; CDR3: CASSSDRNIQYF; DNA: TGTGCCAGCTCTTCGGACAGAAACATTCAGTACTTC
D: TRBD1; size: -; V: TRBV19; J: TRBJ2-7; CDR3: CASSMNLDREGEQYF; DNA: TGTGCCAGTAGTATGAATTTGGACAGGGAAGGCGAGCAGTACTTC
D: -; size: -; V: TRBV2; J: TRBJ2-5; CDR3: CASSVGASRYETQYF; DNA: TGTGCCAGCAGTGTAGGTGCTAGCCGGTATGAGACCCAGTACTTC
D: -; size: -; V: TRBV18; J: TRBJ1-2; CDR3: CASSPRGGEGYTF; DNA: TGTGCCAGCTCACCAAGGGGGGGTGAAGGCTACACCTTC